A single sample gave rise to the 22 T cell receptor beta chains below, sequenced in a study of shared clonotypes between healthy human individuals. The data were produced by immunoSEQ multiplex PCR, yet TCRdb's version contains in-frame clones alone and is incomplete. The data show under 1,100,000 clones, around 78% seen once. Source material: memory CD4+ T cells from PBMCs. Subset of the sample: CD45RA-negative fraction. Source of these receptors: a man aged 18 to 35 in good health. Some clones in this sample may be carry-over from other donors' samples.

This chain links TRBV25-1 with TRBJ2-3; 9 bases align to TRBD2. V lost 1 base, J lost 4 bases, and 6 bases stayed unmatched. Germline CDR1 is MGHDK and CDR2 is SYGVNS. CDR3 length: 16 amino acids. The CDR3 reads CASSEWVAGAPDTQYF. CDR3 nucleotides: TGTGCCAGCAGTGAATGGGTAGCGGGAGCCCCAGATACGCAGTATTTT.

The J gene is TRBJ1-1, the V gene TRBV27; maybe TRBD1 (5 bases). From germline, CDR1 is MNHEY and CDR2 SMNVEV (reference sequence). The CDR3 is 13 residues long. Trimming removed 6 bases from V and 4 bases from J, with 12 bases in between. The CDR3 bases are TGTGCCAGCAGCCTGGGGGGGGGCACTGAAGCTTTCTTT. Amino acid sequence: CASSLGGGTEAFF.

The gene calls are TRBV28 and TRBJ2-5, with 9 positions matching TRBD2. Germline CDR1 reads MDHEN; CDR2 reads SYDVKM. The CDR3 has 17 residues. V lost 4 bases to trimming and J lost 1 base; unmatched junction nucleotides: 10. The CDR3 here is CASSSPIDSGGQETQYF. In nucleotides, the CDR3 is TGTGCCAGCAGTTCCCCCATAGATAGCGGGGGCCAAGAGACCCAGTACTTC.

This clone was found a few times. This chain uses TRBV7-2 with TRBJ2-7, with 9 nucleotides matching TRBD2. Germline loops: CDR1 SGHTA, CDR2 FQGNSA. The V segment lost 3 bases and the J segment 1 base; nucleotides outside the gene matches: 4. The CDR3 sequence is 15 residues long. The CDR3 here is CASSLMAGGSYEQYF. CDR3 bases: TGTGCCAGCAGCTTGATGGCGGGAGGGTCCTACGAGCAGTACTTC.

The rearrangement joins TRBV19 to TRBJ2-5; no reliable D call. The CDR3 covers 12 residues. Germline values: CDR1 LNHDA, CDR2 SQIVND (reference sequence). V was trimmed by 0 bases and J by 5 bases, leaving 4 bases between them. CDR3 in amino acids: CASSIDRETQYF. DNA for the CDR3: TGTGCCAGTAGTATAGATCGGGAGACCCAGTACTTC.

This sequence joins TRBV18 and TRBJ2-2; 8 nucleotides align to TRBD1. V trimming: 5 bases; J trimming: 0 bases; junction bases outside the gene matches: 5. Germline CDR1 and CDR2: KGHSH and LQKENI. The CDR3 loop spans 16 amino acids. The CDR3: CASSGWTGTNTGELFF. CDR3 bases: TGTGCCAGCTCAGGGTGGACAGGGACGAACACCGGGGAGCTGTTTTTT.

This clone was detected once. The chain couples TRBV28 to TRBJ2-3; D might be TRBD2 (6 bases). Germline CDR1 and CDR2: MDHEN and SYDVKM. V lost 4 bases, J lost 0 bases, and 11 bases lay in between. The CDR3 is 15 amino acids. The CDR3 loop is CASSSTGTSTDTQYF. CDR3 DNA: TGTGCCAGCAGTTCCACCGGGACTAGCACAGATACGCAGTATTTT.

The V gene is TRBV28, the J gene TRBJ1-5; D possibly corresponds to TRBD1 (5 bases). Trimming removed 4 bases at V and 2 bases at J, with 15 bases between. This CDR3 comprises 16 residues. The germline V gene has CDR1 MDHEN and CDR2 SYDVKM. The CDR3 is CASSSIRGKGNQPQHF. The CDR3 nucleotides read TGTGCCAGCAGTTCCATTAGGGGCAAGGGCAATCAGCCCCAGCATTTT.

CDR3 in DNA: TGTGCCAGCAGTTCCCTGCCCACGGGTGGGAATGAAAAACTGTTTTTT. The encoded protein is CASSSLPTGGNEKLFF. V gene TRBV28 combines with J gene TRBJ1-4; D remains ambiguous. Trimming cost V 4 bases and J 5 bases, with 17 bases left between them. The CDR3 extends over 16 amino acids. The germline V gene encodes CDR1 MDHEN and CDR2 SYDVKM.

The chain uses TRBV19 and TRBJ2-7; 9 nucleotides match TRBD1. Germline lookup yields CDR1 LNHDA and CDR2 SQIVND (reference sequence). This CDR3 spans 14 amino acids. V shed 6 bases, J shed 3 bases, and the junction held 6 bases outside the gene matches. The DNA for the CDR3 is TGTGCCAGTAGGAACCCGGGACAGGGCTACGAGCAGTACTTC. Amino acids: CASRNPGQGYEQYF. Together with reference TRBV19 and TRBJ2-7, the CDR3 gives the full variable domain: DGGITQSPKYLFRKEGQNVTLSCEQNLNHDAMYWYRQDPGQGLRLIYYSQIVNDFQKGDIAEGYSVSREKKESFPLTVTSAQKNPTAFYLCASRNPGQGYEQYFGPGTRLTVT.

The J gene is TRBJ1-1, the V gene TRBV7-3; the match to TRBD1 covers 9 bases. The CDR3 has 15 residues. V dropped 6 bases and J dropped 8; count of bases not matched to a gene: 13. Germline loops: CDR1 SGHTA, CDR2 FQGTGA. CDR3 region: CASSTGGSHGMEAFF. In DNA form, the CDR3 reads TGTGCCAGCAGTACAGGGGGCTCTCATGGAATGGAAGCTTTCTTT.

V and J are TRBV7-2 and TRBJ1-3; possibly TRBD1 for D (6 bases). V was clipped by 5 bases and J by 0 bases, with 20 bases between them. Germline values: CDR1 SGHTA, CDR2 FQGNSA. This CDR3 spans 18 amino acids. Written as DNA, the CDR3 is TGTGCCAGCAGCGAAAAGAGGGGGGGCCCGATCTCTGGAAACACCATATATTTT. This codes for CASSEKRGGPISGNTIYF.

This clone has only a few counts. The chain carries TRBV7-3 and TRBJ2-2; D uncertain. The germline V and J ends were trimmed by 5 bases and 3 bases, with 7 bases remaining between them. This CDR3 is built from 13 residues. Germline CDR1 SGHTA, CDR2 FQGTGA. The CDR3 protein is CASSAGYTGELFF. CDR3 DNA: TGTGCCAGCAGCGCAGGTTACACCGGGGAGCTGTTTTTT.

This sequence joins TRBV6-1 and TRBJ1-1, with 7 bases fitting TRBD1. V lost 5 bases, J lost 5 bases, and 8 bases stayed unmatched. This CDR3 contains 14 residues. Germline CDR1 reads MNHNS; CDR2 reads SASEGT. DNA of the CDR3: TGTGCCAGCAGTATGACGACAGGGAGGACTGAAGCTTTCTTT. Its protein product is CASSMTTGRTEAFF.

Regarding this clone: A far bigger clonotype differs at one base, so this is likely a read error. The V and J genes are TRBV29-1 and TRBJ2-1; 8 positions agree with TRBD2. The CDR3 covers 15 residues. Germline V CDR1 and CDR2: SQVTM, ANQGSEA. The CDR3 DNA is TGCGGCGGTGGAGGAGCGGGAGTCTCCTACAATGAGCAGTTCTTC. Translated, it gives CGGGGAGVSYNEQFF.

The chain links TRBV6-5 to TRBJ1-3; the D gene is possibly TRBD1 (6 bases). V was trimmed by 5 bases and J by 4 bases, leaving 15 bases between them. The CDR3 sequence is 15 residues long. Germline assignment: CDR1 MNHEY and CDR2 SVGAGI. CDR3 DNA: TGTGCCAGCAGTCTCACAGGGTCAGAAGGAAACACCATATATTTT. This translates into CASSLTGSEGNTIYF.

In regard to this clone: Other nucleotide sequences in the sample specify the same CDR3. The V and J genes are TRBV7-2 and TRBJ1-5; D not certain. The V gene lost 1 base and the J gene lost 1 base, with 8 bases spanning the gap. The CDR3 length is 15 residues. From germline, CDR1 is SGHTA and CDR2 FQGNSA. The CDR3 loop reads CASSLGGGSNQPQHF. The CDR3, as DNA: TGTGCCAGCAGCTTAGGCGGAGGGAGCAATCAGCCCCAGCATTTT. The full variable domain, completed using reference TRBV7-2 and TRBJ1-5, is GAGVSQSPSNKVTEKGKDVELRCDPISGHTALYWYRQSLGQGLEFLIYFQGNSAPDKSGLPSDRFSAERTGGSVSTLTIQRTQQEDSAVYLCASSLGGGSNQPQHFGDGTRLSIL.

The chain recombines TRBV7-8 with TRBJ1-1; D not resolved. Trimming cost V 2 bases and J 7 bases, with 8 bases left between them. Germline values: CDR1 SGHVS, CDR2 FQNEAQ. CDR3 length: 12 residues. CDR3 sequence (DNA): TGTGCCAGCAGCTTAAGTTTTGGTGAAGCTTTCTTT. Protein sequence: CASSLSFGEAFF. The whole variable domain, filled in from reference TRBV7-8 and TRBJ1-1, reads GAGVSQSPRYKVAKRGQDVALRCDPISGHVSLFWYQQALGQGPEFLTYFQNEAQLDKSGLPSDRFFAERPEGSVSTLKIQRTQQEDSAVYLCASSLSFGEAFFGQGTRLTVV.

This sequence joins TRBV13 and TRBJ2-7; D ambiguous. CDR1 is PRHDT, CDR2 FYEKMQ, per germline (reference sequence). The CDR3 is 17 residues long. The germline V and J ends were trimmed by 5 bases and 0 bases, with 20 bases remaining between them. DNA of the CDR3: TGTGCCAGCAGCCCCCCCGAGTCCCGCCACGGCTCCTACGAGCAGTACTTC. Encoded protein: CASSPPESRHGSYEQYF.

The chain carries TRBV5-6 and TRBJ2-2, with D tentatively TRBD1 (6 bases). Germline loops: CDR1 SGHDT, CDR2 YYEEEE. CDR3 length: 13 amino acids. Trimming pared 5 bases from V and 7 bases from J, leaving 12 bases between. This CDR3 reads CASRYRVGGELFF. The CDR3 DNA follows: TGTGCCAGCAGGTACAGGGTGGGCGGGGAGCTGTTTTTT.

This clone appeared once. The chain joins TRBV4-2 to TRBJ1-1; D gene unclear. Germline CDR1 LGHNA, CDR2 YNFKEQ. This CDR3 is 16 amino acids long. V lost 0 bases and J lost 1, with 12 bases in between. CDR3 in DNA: TGTGCCAGCAGCCAAGACCGGTCAAACCCGAACACTGAAGCTTTCTTT. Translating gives CASSQDRSNPNTEAFF.

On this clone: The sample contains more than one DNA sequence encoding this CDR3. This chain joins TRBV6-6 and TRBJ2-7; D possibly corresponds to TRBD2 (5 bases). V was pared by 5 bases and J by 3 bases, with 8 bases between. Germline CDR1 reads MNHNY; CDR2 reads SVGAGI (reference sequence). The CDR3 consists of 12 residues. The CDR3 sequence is CASSSTSYEQYF. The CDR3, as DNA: TGTGCCAGCAGTAGCACTAGCTACGAGCAGTACTTC.